This T cell receptor beta chain emerged from a study of beta chain features in type 1 diabetes. This clone was counted a few times. Its antigen is undetermined. Expressed TCRB transcripts were sequenced because the entire RNA isolate underwent reverse transcription. The protocol was immunoSEQ multiplex PCR, while the TCRdb copy is restricted to in-frame clones and leaves out a portion. The table has around 500,000 clones, 11% seen once. A single heparinised draw of roughly 0.11 L on average was taken per donor. Study findings and constraints: In every one of the four CD4+ subsets, TCRB CDR3s were moderately but significantly shorter in Type 1 diabetes patients.

The CDR3 has 15 amino acids. Trimming took 3 bases from V and 3 from J, leaving 15 bases between them. CDR1 is GTSNPN, CDR2 SVGIG, per germline (reference sequence). This clonotype was obtained from a woman aged 18-29 years in good health. The rearrangement links TRBV30 to TRBJ2-1; possible D gene TRBD2, 5 bases. Sample: naive CD4+ T cells from blood. CDR3 residues: CAWSVPERSYNEQFF. The CDR3 DNA is TGTGCCTGGAGCGTGCCCGAGCGGAGCTACAATGAGCAGTTCTTC.